This T cell receptor beta chain appears in the sequencing data of a study of control samples from healthy donors and cancer patients (dated by TCRdb to the early 2020s). Receptor libraries were prepared by the immunoSEQ multiplex PCR assay. Imported from immuneACCESS, the table was reduced by TCRdb to in-frame sequences with V and J called. These copies leave out some clones; in studies compared against another copy, an unresolved V gene accounts for under half, and the cause of the remainder is not known. This sample lists some 120,000 clones; more than 85% were detected once. Of the sample, 7.8% is held by the ten largest clones. The CDR1 and CDR2 encoded by the germline V gene are KGHSH and LQKENI. The cysteine opens and the phenylalanine closes a CDR3 of 14 amino acids. The entry retains the CDR3 DNA only, 42 bases that are in frame from base 1. V and J are truncated by 3 bases and 0 bases respectively, leaving an intervening sequence of 8 bases.

Comment on this clone: The specificity of this receptor is unknown. There are no base qualities to consult, and no much larger clone falls within one base.

The receptor was derived from a woman under 30 in good health. The rearrangement combines TRBV18 with TRBJ1-1, with the identity of the D gene unclear. The sequenced material came from blood. The bases are TGTGCCAGCTCACCCTCAGAATTGAACACTGAAGCTTTCTTT. Translated, it reads CASSPSELNTEAFF.